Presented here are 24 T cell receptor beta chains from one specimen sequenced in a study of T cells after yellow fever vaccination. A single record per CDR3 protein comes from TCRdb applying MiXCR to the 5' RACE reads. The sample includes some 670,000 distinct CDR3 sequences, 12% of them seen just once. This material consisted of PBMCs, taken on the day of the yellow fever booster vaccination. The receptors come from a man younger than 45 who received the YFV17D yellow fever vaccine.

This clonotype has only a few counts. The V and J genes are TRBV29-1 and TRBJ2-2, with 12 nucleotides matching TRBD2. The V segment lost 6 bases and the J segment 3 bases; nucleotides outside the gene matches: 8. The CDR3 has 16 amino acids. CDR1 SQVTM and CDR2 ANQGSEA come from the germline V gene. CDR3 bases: TGCAGCGTCGGTACTAGCGGGAGGCCATACACCGGGGAGCTGTTTTTT. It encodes CSVGTSGRPYTGELFF.

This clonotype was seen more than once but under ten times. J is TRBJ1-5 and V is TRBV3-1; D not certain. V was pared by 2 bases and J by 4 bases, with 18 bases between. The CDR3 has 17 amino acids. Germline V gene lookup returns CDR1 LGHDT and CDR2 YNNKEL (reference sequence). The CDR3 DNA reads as TGTGCCAGCAGCCAATCGGAGCGAGGCGCGATTAATCAGCCCCAGCATTTT. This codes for CASSQSERGAINQPQHF. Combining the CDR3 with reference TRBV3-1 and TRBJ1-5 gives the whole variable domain DTAVSQTPKYLVTQMGNDKSIKCEQNLGHDTMYWYKQDSKKFLKIMFSYNNKELIINETVPNRFSPKSPDKAHLNLHINSLELGDSAVYFCASSQSERGAINQPQHFGDGTRLSIL.

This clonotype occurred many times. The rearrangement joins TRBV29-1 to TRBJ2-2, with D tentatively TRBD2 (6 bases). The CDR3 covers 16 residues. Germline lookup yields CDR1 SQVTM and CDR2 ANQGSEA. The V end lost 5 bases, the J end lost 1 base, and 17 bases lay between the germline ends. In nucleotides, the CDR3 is TGCAGCGTTCGCCCTATTAGCGGAGGGAACACCGGGGAGCTGTTTTTT. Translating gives CSVRPISGGNTGELFF.

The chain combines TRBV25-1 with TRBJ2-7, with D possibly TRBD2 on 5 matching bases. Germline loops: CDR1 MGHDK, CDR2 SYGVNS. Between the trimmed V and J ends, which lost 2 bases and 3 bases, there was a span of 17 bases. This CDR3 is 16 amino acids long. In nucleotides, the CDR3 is TGTGCCAGCAGTGAAACCCTGTCACGGGAAAGCTACGAGCAGTACTTC. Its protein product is CASSETLSRESYEQYF.

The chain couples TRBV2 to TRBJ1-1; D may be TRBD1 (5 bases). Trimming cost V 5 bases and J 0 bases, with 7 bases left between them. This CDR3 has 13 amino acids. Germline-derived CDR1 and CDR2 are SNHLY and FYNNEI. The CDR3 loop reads CASSRGMNTEAFF. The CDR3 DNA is TGTGCCAGCAGTCGGGGGATGAACACTGAAGCTTTCTTT.

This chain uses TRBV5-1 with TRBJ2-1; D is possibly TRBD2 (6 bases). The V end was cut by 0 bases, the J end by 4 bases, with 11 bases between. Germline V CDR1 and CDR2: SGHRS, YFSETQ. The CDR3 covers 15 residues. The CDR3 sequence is CASSLVVAEYNEQFF. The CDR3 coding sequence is TGCGCCAGCAGCTTGGTGGTAGCGGAGTACAATGAGCAGTTCTTC.

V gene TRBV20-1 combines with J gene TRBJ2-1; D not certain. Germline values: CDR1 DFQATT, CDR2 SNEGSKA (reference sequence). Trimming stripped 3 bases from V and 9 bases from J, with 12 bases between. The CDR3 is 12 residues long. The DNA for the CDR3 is TGCAGTGCTAGGGACGGAAGCAGTGAGCAGTTCTTC. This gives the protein CSARDGSSEQFF.

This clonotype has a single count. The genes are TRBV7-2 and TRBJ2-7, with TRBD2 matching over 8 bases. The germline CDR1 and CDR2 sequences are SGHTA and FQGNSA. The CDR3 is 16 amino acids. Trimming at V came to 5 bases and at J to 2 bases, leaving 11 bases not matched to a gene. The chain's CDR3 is CASSPPSTSGTYEQYF. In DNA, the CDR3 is TGTGCCAGCAGCCCCCCAAGCACTAGCGGAACCTACGAGCAGTACTTC.

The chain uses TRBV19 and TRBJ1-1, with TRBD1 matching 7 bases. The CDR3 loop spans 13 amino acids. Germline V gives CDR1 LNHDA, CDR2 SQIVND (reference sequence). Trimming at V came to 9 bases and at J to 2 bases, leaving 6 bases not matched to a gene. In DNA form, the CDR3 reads TGTGCCAGCCACACAGGGGCAAACACTGAAGCTTTCTTT. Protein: CASHTGANTEAFF.

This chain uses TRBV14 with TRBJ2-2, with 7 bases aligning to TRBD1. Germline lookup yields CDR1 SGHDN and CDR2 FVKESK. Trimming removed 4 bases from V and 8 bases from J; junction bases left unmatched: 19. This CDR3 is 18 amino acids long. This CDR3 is CASSPRQGRGGPSGELFF. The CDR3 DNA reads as TGTGCCAGCAGCCCTCGACAGGGTAGAGGGGGTCCTTCGGGGGAGCTGTTTTTT. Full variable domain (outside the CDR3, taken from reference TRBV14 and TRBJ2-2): EAGVTQFPSHSVIEKGQTVTLRCDPISGHDNLYWYRRVMGKEIKFLLHFVKESKQDESGMPNNRFLAERTGGTYSTLKVQPAELEDSGVYFCASSPRQGRGGPSGELFFGEGSRLTVL.

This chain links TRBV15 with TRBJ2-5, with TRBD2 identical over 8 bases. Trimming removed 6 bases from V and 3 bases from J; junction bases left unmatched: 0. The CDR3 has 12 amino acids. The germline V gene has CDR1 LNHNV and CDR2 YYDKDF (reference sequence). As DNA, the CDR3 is TGTGCCACCAGACTAGCGGAAGAGACCCAGTACTTC. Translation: CATRLAEETQYF.

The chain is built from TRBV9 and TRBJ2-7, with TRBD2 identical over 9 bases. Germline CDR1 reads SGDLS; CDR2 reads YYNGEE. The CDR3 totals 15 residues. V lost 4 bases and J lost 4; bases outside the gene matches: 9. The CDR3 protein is CASSPQVAGVYEQYF. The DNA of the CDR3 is TGTGCCAGCAGCCCCCAAGTAGCGGGAGTATACGAGCAGTACTTC.

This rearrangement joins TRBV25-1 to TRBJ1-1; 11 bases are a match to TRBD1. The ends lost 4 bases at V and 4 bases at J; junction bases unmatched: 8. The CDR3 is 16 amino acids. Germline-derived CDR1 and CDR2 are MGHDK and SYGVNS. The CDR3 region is CASSASGGTGGTEAFF. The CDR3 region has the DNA TGTGCCAGCAGTGCGTCAGGCGGGACAGGGGGCACTGAAGCTTTCTTT.

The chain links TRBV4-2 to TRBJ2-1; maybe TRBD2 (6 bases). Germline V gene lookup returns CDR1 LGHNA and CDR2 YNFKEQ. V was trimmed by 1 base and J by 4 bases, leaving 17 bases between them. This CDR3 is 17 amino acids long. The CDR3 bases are TGTGCCAGCAGCCAAGCGGGGGTTGGCGGAGCTTACAATGAGCAGTTCTTC. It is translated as CASSQAGVGGAYNEQFF.

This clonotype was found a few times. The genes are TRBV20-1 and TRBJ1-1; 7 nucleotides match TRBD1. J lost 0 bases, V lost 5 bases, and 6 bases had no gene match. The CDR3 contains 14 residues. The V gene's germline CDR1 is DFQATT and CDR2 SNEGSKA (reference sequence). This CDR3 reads CSAESGTVNTEAFF. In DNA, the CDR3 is TGCAGTGCTGAATCCGGGACAGTGAACACTGAAGCTTTCTTT.

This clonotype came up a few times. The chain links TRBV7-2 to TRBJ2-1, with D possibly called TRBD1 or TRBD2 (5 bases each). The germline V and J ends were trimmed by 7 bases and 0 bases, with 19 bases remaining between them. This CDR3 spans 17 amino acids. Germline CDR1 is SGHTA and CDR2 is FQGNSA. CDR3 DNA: TGTGCCAGCACCTTGGGGGTGGGACCGAGCTCCTACAATGAGCAGTTCTTC. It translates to CASTLGVGPSSYNEQFF.

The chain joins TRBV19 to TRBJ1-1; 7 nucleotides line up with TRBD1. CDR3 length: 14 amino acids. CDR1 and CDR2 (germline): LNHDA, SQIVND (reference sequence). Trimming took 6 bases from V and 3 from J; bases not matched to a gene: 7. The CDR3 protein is CASRVTGKDTEAFF. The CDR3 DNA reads TGTGCCAGTAGAGTGACAGGGAAGGACACTGAAGCTTTCTTT.

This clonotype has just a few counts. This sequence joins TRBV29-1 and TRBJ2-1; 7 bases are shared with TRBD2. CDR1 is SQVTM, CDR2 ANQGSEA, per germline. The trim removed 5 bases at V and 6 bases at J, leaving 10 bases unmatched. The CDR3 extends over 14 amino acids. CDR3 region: CSVRKRGGFNEQFF. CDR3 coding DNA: TGCAGCGTTCGTAAGCGGGGTGGATTCAATGAGCAGTTCTTC.

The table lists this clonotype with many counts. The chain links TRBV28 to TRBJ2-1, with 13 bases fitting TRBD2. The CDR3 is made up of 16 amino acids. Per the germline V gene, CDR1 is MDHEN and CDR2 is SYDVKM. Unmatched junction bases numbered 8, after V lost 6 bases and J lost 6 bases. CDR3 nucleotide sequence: TGTGCCAGCAGCCGCCCCGGGACTAGCGGGGTCAATGAGCAGTTCTTC. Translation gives CASSRPGTSGVNEQFF. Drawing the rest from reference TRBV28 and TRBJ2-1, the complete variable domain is DVKVTQSSRYLVKRTGEKVFLECVQDMDHENMFWYRQDPGLGLRLIYFSYDVKMKEKGDIPEGYSVSREKKERFSLILESASTNQTSMYLCASSRPGTSGVNEQFFGPGTRLTVL.

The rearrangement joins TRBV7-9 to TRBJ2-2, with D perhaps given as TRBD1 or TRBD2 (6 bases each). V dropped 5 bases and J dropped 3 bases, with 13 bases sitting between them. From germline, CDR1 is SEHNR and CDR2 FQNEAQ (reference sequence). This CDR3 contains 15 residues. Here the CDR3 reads CASSPMGGDTGELFF. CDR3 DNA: TGTGCCAGCAGCCCTATGGGGGGCGACACCGGGGAGCTGTTTTTT.

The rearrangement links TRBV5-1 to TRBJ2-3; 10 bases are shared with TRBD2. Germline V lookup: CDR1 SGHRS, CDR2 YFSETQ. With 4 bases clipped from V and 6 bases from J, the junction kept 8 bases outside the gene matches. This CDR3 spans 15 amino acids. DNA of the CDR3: TGCGCCAGCAGCCGTAGCAGCGGGAGGGCTGATACGCAGTATTTT. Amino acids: CASSRSSGRADTQYF.

CDR3 DNA sequence: TGTGCCAGCAGCAACACAGGGTTTCGTATTGAAGCTTTCTTT. This encodes CASSNTGFRIEAFF. The chain couples TRBV7-9 to TRBJ1-1; a possible D gene is TRBD1 (6 bases). Germline CDR1 and CDR2: SEHNR and FQNEAQ (reference sequence). V was cut by 5 bases and J by 7 bases, with 17 bases left in between. The CDR3 totals 14 residues.

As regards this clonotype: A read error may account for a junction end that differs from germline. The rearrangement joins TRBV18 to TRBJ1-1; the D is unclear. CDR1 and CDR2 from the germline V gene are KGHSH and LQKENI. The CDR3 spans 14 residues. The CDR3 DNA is TGTGCCAGCTCAAGGGAGTCGTCTCCGTTGGCTTTCGGCTTT. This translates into CASSRESSPLAFGF.

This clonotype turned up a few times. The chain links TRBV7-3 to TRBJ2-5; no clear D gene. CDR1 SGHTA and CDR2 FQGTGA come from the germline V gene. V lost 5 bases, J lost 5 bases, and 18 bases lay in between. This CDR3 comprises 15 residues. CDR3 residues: CASSPTGLRRETQYF. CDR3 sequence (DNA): TGTGCCAGCAGCCCAACGGGCCTCAGAAGGGAGACCCAGTACTTC.